The sequence of this T cell receptor beta chain was determined in a study of shared clonotypes between healthy human individuals. Study at large: Sampling drew on donors who were a couple of women and a few men aged 18 to 49. Study-level findings and limits: It was the few donors that limited the genetic and exposure-history diversity represented.

Germline V gene sequence: CDR1 SGDLS, CDR2 YYNGEE. The V end lost 4 bases, the J end lost 1 base, and 11 bases lay between the germline ends. The CDR3 totals 14 residues. Regarding this clone: The antigen is undetermined.

About 30,000 T cell genomes, or approximately 290 ng DNA, went into replicate PCRs of unsorted PBMC. Clones were sequenced by immunoSEQ multiplex PCR, and TCRdb holds only the in-frame ones, with some missing. The sample includes about 490,000 clones, 79% seen only once; the top ten take more than 10%. The rearrangement links TRBV9 to TRBJ2-5; tentatively, D is TRBD2 (6 bases). The sequence was collected from a woman aged 40 to 50 in good health. Some clones in this sample may be carry-over from other donors' samples. The sample was PBMCs. The CDR3 DNA sequence: TGTGCCAGCAGCCTCGGGACTGTCCAAGAGACCCAGTACTTC. Translating gives CASSLGTVQETQYF.